This TCR beta chain stems from a study of post-analysis software for immune sequencing data. Study-wide points: Included in a set of roughly five TRBV segments more frequent in patients than controls were TRBV5-6, TRBV5-1 and TRBV20-1.

The CDR3 covers 14 residues. The germline V gene encodes CDR1 SGHTA and CDR2 FQGNSA. Unique molecular identifiers were built into the TCR beta cDNA libraries. From approximately 0.95 to 9.8 million T cells, 400,000 to 600,000 cDNA molecules were obtained. Each CDR3 protein gets one entry after TCRdb re-called the PCR reads with MiXCR. The table records about 430,000 distinct CDR3 sequences, about 39% of them present only once. About this clonotype itself: Its antigen is not known.

The sequence was collected from a girl aged 2 to 9 with multiple sclerosis. The chain combines TRBV7-2 with TRBJ2-7, with unresolved D. Matching the DNA end better, TRBJ2-5 makes the J call doubtful. Sequencing used blood. The CDR3: CASSVVASQETQYF. The CDR3 DNA sequence: TGTGCCAGCAGCGTCGTGGCCAGCCAAGAGACCCAGTACTTC.